The 21 T cell receptor beta chains below come from one sample, sequenced in a study of shared clonotypes between healthy human individuals. Measured with immunoSEQ multiplex PCR; TCRdb has only the in-frame clones, and not every one. This table has 2 million to 2.5 million clones, approximately 96% appearing once. The sample consisted of naive CD4+ T cells sorted from blood. The subset here: CD45RA+ positively selected. All receptors come from a man aged 18 to 29 in good health.

The gene calls are TRBV18 and TRBJ1-3; D is ambiguous. V gave up 3 bases and J gave up 0 bases, with 6 bases separating them. Germline V CDR1 and CDR2: KGHSH, LQKENI. The CDR3 consists of 14 residues. CDR3 coding DNA: TGTGCCAGCTCACCCCGGCACTCTGGAAACACCATATATTTT. Protein: CASSPRHSGNTIYF.

The chain carries TRBV4-3 and TRBJ1-1, with D maybe TRBD1 (5 bases). Trimming took off 0 bases at V and 4 bases at J, with 9 bases between the two ends. Germline CDR1 reads LGHNA; CDR2 reads YSLEER. This CDR3 spans 14 amino acids. In DNA form, the CDR3 reads TGCGCCAGCAGCCAAGAGCAGGGTGGCACTGAAGCTTTCTTT. It specifies CASSQEQGGTEAFF.

V gene TRBV7-8 combines with J gene TRBJ2-1, with D perhaps matching TRBD1 (5 bases). V lost 1 base to trimming and J lost 9 bases, with 22 bases between them. Germline lookup yields CDR1 SGHVS and CDR2 FQNEAQ. The CDR3 has 17 amino acids. CDR3 sequence (DNA): TGTGCCAGCAGCTTAGGGCAGGGCCTGCCTCCTCGGACTGAGCAGTTCTTC. It is translated as CASSLGQGLPPRTEQFF.

The chain carries TRBV30 and TRBJ1-4; D ambiguous. The CDR3 has 12 residues. V lost 2 bases to trimming and J lost 11 bases, with 12 bases between them. Germline V gene data show CDR1 as GTSNPN and CDR2 as SVGIG (reference sequence). The CDR3 region is CAWSPDRGKLFF. The CDR3 coding sequence is TGTGCCTGGAGTCCTGACCGGGGTAAACTGTTTTTT.

The V call is TRBV7-9, the J call TRBJ2-3; the match to TRBD2 covers 8 bases. J gave up 3 bases and V 2 bases, and 4 bases lay outside the gene matches. The CDR3 sequence is 15 residues long. CDR1 SEHNR and CDR2 FQNEAQ come from the germline V gene (reference sequence). CDR3 in DNA: TGTGCCAGCAGCTTATACGGGAGGGGGACAGATACGCAGTATTTT. This sequence encodes CASSLYGRGTDTQYF. The whole variable domain, filled in from reference TRBV7-9 and TRBJ2-3, reads DTGVSQNPRHKITKRGQNVTFRCDPISEHNRLYWYRQTLGQGPEFLTYFQNEAQLEKSRLLSDRFSAERPKGSFSTLEIQRTEQGDSAMYLCASSLYGRGTDTQYFGPGTRLTVL.

This sequence joins TRBV18 and TRBJ1-1, with D unclear. Germline loops: CDR1 KGHSH, CDR2 LQKENI. The CDR3 has 13 residues. V gave up 2 bases and J gave up 3 bases, with 7 bases separating them. CDR3 loop: CASSPKADTEAFF. The CDR3 nucleotides are TGTGCCAGCTCACCAAAGGCGGACACTGAAGCTTTCTTT.

The chain is built from TRBV30 and TRBJ2-3, with TRBD2 matching 16 bases. V was pared by 2 bases and J by 5 bases, with 16 bases of the junction left unmatched. The germline V gene has CDR1 GTSNPN and CDR2 SVGIG (reference sequence). The CDR3 has 20 amino acids. The DNA for the CDR3 is TGTGCCTGGAGTCCCCCGGGACTAGCGGGGGGGCGACGTTCGGTAGATACGCAGTATTTT. It yields the protein CAWSPPGLAGGRRSVDTQYF.

The chain has TRBV7-2 and TRBJ2-7; TRBD1 matches at 10 bases. CDR3 length equals 16 residues. In germline, CDR1 is SGHTA, CDR2 FQGNSA. With V trimmed by 0 bases and J by 0 bases, 2 bases remained unmatched. CDR3 DNA: TGTGCCAGCAGCTTAGCCGGGACAGGGGTCTCCTACGAGCAGTACTTC. Protein: CASSLAGTGVSYEQYF.

The genes are TRBV5-3 and TRBJ1-4; D remains ambiguous. TRBV5-3 is assigned to the ORF class and has an uncertain function. V lost 4 bases to trimming and J lost 8 bases, with 6 bases between them. The length of the CDR3 is 11 residues. CDR3 region: CARSRREKLFF. The CDR3 coding sequence is TGTGCCAGAAGCCGACGGGAAAAACTGTTTTTT.

The chain combines TRBV5-1 with TRBJ2-2; D assignment may be TRBD1 or TRBD2 (5 bases each). The CDR3 is made up of 18 amino acids. Germline values: CDR1 SGHRS, CDR2 YFSETQ. The V gene lost 5 bases and the J gene lost 2 bases, with 22 bases spanning the gap. The CDR3 loop reads CASSHKSPGRANTGELFF. The DNA for the CDR3 is TGCGCCAGCAGTCATAAGTCTCCGGGACGGGCAAACACCGGGGAGCTGTTTTTT.

The V gene is TRBV6-5, the J gene TRBJ2-7; 8 bases match TRBD1. Germline CDR1 MNHEY, CDR2 SVGAGI. This CDR3 has 15 amino acids. Unmatched junction bases numbered 7, after V lost 2 bases and J lost 4 bases. The CDR3 loop reads CASSYIGQGSYEQYF. CDR3 nucleotide sequence: TGTGCCAGCAGTTACATAGGACAGGGATCTTACGAGCAGTACTTC.

This clone has only one observation. This chain joins TRBV2 and TRBJ2-6; 8 positions agree with TRBD1. This CDR3 region has 16 residues. Germline V gene lookup returns CDR1 SNHLY and CDR2 FYNNEI. The V segment lost 5 bases and the J segment 3 bases; nucleotides outside the gene matches: 6. The CDR3 sequence: CASSQDREIGANVLTF. CDR3 DNA sequence: TGTGCCAGCAGTCAGGACAGGGAGATTGGGGCCAACGTCCTGACTTTC.

The chain is built from TRBV6-5 and TRBJ2-2, with D maybe TRBD1 (6 bases). The CDR3 sequence is 13 residues long. The germline V gene encodes CDR1 MNHEY and CDR2 SVGAGI. Trimming took 6 bases from V and 5 from J, leaving 10 bases between them. The CDR3: CASSRQVTGELFF. In DNA, the CDR3 is TGTGCCAGCAGCCGACAGGTTACCGGGGAGCTGTTTTTT.

Only one count was recorded for this clone. The V call is TRBV7-2, the J call TRBJ2-2; tentatively, D is TRBD2 (6 bases). From germline, CDR1 is SGHTA and CDR2 FQGNSA. This CDR3 is built from 15 residues. The V end lost 7 bases, the J end lost 0 bases, and 12 bases lay between the germline ends. The CDR3 DNA follows: TGTGCCAGCACCCTGGGGGGACCGAACACCGGGGAGCTGTTTTTT. It is translated as CASTLGGPNTGELFF.

V gene TRBV7-2 combines with J gene TRBJ2-5; D is possibly TRBD2 (6 bases). The V gene lost 1 base and the J gene lost 5 bases, with 17 bases spanning the gap. The CDR3 length is 16 residues. In germline, CDR1 is SGHTA, CDR2 FQGNSA. The CDR3 coding sequence is TGTGCCAGCAGCTTAGTGGGCGGGATGGGGGTGGAGACCCAGTACTTC. This codes for CASSLVGGMGVETQYF.

The chain is built from TRBV5-1 and TRBJ2-7; D not certain. CDR1 and CDR2 from the germline V gene are SGHRS and YFSETQ. V gave up 4 bases and J gave up 2 bases, with 19 bases separating them. The CDR3 contains 16 residues. The CDR3 spells CASSPANRSRTYEQYF. The DNA of the CDR3 is TGCGCCAGCAGCCCGGCCAATAGGTCTCGGACCTACGAGCAGTACTTC.

The chain recombines TRBV28 with TRBJ1-2; no definite D call. Deletions cut 7 bases from V and 5 bases from J, with 23 bases between. The CDR3 sequence is 16 residues long. Germline values: CDR1 MDHEN, CDR2 SYDVKM. CDR3 amino acids: CASTPALGREPYGYTF. CDR3 bases: TGTGCCAGCACCCCCGCGCTAGGAAGGGAGCCGTATGGCTACACCTTC.

The chain combines TRBV5-6 with TRBJ2-3; TRBD2 aligns across 15 bases. This CDR3 is built from 16 residues. Trimming cost V 4 bases and J 6 bases; bases outside gene matches: 6. Germline CDR1 reads SGHDT; CDR2 reads YYEEEE. CDR3 residues: CASSLGLAGGVDTQYF. In DNA form, the CDR3 reads TGTGCCAGCAGCCTGGGACTAGCGGGAGGAGTGGATACGCAGTATTTT.

V gene TRBV7-3 combines with J gene TRBJ1-1, with a tentative D call TRBD1 (6 bases). The germline V and J ends were trimmed by 5 bases and 5 bases, with 12 bases remaining between them. CDR3 length: 13 residues. From germline, CDR1 is SGHTA and CDR2 FQGTGA. The CDR3 bases are TGTGCCAGCAGCAAACAGGGATATACTGAAGCTTTCTTT. It specifies CASSKQGYTEAFF.

The chain employs TRBV11-3 and TRBJ2-3; 7 bases fit TRBD1. This CDR3 has 19 amino acids. The V and J ends lost 1 base and 1 base, in that order; junction bases with no gene match: 14. Germline CDR1 reads SGHNT; CDR2 reads YENEEA. CDR3 loop: CASSLAEGITGDGTDTQYF. CDR3 bases: TGTGCCAGCAGCTTAGCCGAAGGGATTACAGGGGACGGCACAGATACGCAGTATTTT.

CDR3: CASSQELSGANVLTF. DNA for the CDR3: TGCGCCAGCAGCCAAGAGTTGTCTGGGGCCAACGTCCTGACTTTC. The chain combines TRBV4-3 with TRBJ2-6, with D unresolved. The CDR3 is 15 residues long. Germline CDR1 is LGHNA and CDR2 is YSLEER. Trimming removed 0 bases at V and 1 base at J, with 4 bases between.